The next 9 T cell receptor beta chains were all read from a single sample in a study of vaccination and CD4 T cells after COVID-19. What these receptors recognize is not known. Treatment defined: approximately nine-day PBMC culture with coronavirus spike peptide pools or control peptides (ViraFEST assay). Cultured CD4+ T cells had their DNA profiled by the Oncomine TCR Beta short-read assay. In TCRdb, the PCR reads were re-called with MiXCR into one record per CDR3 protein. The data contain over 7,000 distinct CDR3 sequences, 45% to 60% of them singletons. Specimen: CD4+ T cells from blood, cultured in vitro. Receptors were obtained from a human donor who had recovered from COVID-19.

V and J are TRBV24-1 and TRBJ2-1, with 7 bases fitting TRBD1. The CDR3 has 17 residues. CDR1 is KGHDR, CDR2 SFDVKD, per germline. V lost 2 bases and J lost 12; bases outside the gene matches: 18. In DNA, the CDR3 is TGTGCCACCAGTGATTCCCAAACAGGGGTAATGATTGATGGGCAGTTCTTC. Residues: CATSDSQTGVMIDGQFF.

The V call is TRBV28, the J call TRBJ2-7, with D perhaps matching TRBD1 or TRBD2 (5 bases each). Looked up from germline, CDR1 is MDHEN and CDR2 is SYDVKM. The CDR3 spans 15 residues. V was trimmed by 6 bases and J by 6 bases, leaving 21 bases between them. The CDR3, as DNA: TGTGCCAGCAGGGCCGGGGACGGACGTTGGGGCGAGCAGTACTTC. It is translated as CASRAGDGRWGEQYF.

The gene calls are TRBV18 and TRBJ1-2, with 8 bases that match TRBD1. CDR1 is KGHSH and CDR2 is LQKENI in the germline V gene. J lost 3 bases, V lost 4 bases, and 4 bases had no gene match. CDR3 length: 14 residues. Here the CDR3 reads CASSLQGQDYGYTF. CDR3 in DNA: TGTGCCAGCTCACTCCAGGGACAGGACTATGGCTACACCTTC.

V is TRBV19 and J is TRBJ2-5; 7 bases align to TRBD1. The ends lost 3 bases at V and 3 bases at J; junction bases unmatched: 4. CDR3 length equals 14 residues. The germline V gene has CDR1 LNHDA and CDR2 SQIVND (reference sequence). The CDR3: CASSIGTAKETQYF. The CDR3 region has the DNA TGTGCCAGTAGTATTGGGACAGCGAAAGAGACCCAGTACTTC.

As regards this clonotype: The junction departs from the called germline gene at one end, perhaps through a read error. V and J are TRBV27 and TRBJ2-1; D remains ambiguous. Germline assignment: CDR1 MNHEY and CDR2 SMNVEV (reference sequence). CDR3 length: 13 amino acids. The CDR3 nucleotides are TGTGCCAGCAGTTCTGCCCCCTACCATGAGCAGTTCTTC. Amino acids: CASSSAPYHEQFF.

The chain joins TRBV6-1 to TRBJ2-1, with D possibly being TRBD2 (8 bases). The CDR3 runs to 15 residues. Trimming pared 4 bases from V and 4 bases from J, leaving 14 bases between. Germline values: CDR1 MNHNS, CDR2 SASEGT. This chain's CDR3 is CASSVGRGRYNEQFF. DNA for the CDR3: TGTGCCAGCAGTGTCGGGAGGGGGCGGTACAATGAGCAGTTCTTC.

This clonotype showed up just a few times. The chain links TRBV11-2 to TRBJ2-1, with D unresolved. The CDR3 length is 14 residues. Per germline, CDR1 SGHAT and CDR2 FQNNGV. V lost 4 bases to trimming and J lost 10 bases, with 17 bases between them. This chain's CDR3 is CASSWRTGGHEQFF. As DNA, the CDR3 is TGTGCCAGCAGCTGGCGAACCGGTGGCCACGAGCAGTTCTTC.

CDR3 residues: CASRTGTGPQYYTF. In nucleotides, the CDR3 is TGTGCCAGCAGAACCGGGACAGGCCCCCAATACTACACCTTC. The chain employs TRBV6-1 and TRBJ1-2, with 8 bases aligning to TRBD1. The CDR3 is made up of 14 amino acids. The V gene end was trimmed by 6 bases and the J gene end by 10 bases; junction bases not matched to a gene: 13. Germline CDR1 MNHNS, CDR2 SASEGT.

DNA of the CDR3: TGCAGTGCTAGAGGGGGAAATCAGCCCCAGCATTTT. Its protein product is CSARGGNQPQHF. The chain joins TRBV20-1 to TRBJ1-5; D unclear. V lost 1 base and J lost 4, with 5 bases in between. CDR1 and CDR2 from the germline V gene are DFQATT and SNEGSKA (reference sequence). This CDR3 comprises 12 residues.